Listed below are T cell receptor beta chains from one sample, sequenced in a study of low-dose radiotherapy and immunotherapy resistance in tumors. TCRdb recomputed calls from the reads with MiXCR, one row per CDR3 protein. The data hold about 97,000 distinct CDR3 sequences, with about a fifth observed a single time. Source: PBMCs, taken after low-dose radiotherapy plus immunotherapy. The receptors derive from a male donor with prostate cancer. Each CDR3 is given with its conserved first and last residue. The D gene is left open where the match is weak. For some rows the clone size is stated as once, few or many, or as a class when expanded; others skip it.

j_call v_call clone_size d_call cdr3_nt cdr3_aa
TRBJ2-6 TRBV5-1 few - TGCGCCAGCAGCTTACGAGCAAGCTCTGGGGCCAACGTCCTGACTTTC CASSLRASSGANVLTF
TRBJ1-5 TRBV29-1 many - TGCAGCGTTGGGGAAAACAATCAGCCCCAGCATTTT CSVGENNQPQHF
TRBJ2-5 TRBV20-1 many - TGCAGTGGGGGCGGGGAGGTAGAGACCCAGTACTTC CSGGGEVETQYF
TRBJ1-2 TRBV6-5 - TRBD1 TGTGCCAGCAGTTACCAACCCTGGACAGGGACCTATGGCTACACCTTC CASSYQPWTGTYGYTF
TRBJ1-1 TRBV7-9 many - TGTGCCAGCACCGCGCCGTTTTCTGAAGCTTTCTTT CASTAPFSEAFF
TRBJ2-3 TRBV7-3 many TRBD2 TGTGCCAGCAGCTTAGGGCTCCTAGCGGGGCTGGGAGATACGCAGTATTTT CASSLGLLAGLGDTQYF
TRBJ2-7 TRBV5-1 few - TGCGCCAGCGGATCGGGACGGACCACCGCCGAGCAGTACTTC CASGSGRTTAEQYF
TRBJ1-5 TRBV21-1 many - TGTGCCAGCAGCATCGAACGGGGGACAGAATATAGCAATCAGCCCCAGCATTTT CASSIERGTEYSNQPQHF
TRBJ2-2 TRBV5-1 many - TGCGCCAGCGGGTCAGGGCTCCCCTCCACACTCACCGGGGAGCTGTTTTTT CASGSGLPSTLTGELFF
TRBJ2-1 TRBV4-2 many - TGTGCCAGCAGCCCCGCGGACAGCCACAATGAGCAGTTCTTC CASSPADSHNEQFF
TRBJ2-3 TRBV20-1 many TRBD2 TGCAGTGCTAGAACGGGACTAGCGGCCAGCACAGATACGCAGTATTTT CSARTGLAASTDTQYF
TRBJ2-7 TRBV4-3 few TRBD1 TGCGCCAGCAGCCAAGAGAGACAGGGTATCTACGAGCAGTACTTC CASSQERQGIYEQYF
TRBJ1-5 TRBV7-9 many - TGTGCCAGCGTGAGTAGGACATCAGACTATCAGCCCCAGCATTTT CASVSRTSDYQPQHF
TRBJ2-7 TRBV6-6 many - TGTGCCAGCTTTGATGTCCCTTCAGGGATAGCCTACGAGCAGTACTTC CASFDVPSGIAYEQYF
TRBJ2-7 TRBV20-1 - - TGCAGTGCAGAAACGACAATCATCTCGCAGCAGTACTTC CSAETTIISQQYF
TRBJ2-5 TRBV3-1 - - TGTGCCAGCAGCCAAGATTTCCCCTCGGGGACCCAGTACTTC CASSQDFPSGTQYF
TRBJ2-1 TRBV5-5 many - TGTGCCAGCAGCTCCCTAAGCGGGTCGGGGGCGACGAGGAATGAGCAGTTCTTC CASSSLSGSGATRNEQFF
TRBJ2-3 TRBV12-3/TRBV12-4 few TRBD2 TGTGCCAGCAGTCCCGGGGGGGCGGGGGGGCGGTCAGATACGCAGTATTTT CASSPGGAGGRSDTQYF
TRBJ2-7 TRBV7-9 many - TGTGCCAGCAGCCCCCCCGGGGATTCTCCCTACGAGCAGTACTTC CASSPPGDSPYEQYF
TRBJ2-6 TRBV27 many TRBD2 TGTGCCAGCAGTCCCCGCCCCGCGGGGGCTGGGGCCAACGTCCTGACTTTC CASSPRPAGAGANVLTF
TRBJ2-1 TRBV6-2/TRBV6-3 many - TGTGCCAGCAGTTACACGCAACTAGTAAGGGACAATGAGCAGTTCTTC CASSYTQLVRDNEQFF
TRBJ2-2 TRBV19 many TRBD1 TGTGCCAGTCAGGGGGAAACCGGGGAGCTGTTTTTT CASQGETGELFF
TRBJ2-5 TRBV7-6 many TRBD2 TGTGCCAGCAGCCCTAGCGGGGGTGTCCTGGAGACCCAGTACTTC CASSPSGGVLETQYF
TRBJ2-2 TRBV7-9 many - TGTGCCAGCAGGGTCCCTGGGGGATCGAACACCGGGGAGCTGTTTTTT CASRVPGGSNTGELFF
TRBJ1-2 TRBV3-1 few TRBD1 TGTGCCAGCAGCCAAAGTGACAGGGAAGGGGGGAGTGGCTACACCTTC CASSQSDREGGSGYTF
TRBJ2-2 TRBV20-1 - - TGCAGTGCCCGGATCAATGCGGGCACCGGGGAGCTGTTTTTT CSARINAGTGELFF
TRBJ2-7 TRBV6-2/TRBV6-3 many - TGTGCCAGCAGTTACTCCTCGGGGGACTCCTACGAGCAGTACTTC CASSYSSGDSYEQYF
TRBJ2-5 TRBV7-9 many - TGTGCCAGCATCCACAGGGACTCCCAAGAGACCCAGTACTTC CASIHRDSQETQYF
TRBJ1-2 TRBV5-1 many - TGCGCCAGCAGCTCGGTAACAGGGAGCGAGGGCTACACCTTC CASSSVTGSEGYTF
TRBJ2-5 TRBV27 few - TGTGCCAGCAGACCGACAGGAGGAGAGACCCAGTACTTC CASRPTGGETQYF
TRBJ2-7 TRBV14 many TRBD2 TGTGCCAGCAGCCGATCCCTAGCGGGAGTCTACGAGCAGTACTTC CASSRSLAGVYEQYF
TRBJ2-7 TRBV18 many - TGTGCCAGCTCACCAAATCAGGGTCATGGGACACCGTCTGAGCAGTACTTC CASSPNQGHGTPSEQYF
TRBJ2-7 TRBV13 few - TGTGCCAGCAGCTTTGGTACAGGGCTTAGGAGCGAGCAGTACTTC CASSFGTGLRSEQYF
TRBJ2-1 TRBV5-5 many TRBD2 TGTGCCAGCAGCTTACCACGTCTAGCGGGGGGCTGGAATGAGCAGTTCTTC CASSLPRLAGGWNEQFF
TRBJ1-5 TRBV4-1 few - TGCGCCAGCAGCCAACATTACGCCAGGGGTTTAAATCAGCCCCAGCATTTT CASSQHYARGLNQPQHF
TRBJ1-4 TRBV2 few - TGTGCCAGCGCTCGGGTCGGGGAAGAAAAACTGTTTTTT CASARVGEEKLFF
TRBJ1-4 TRBV19 - TRBD1 TGTGCCAGTAGTATGGGACAGTCGAATGAAAAACTGTTTTTT CASSMGQSNEKLFF
TRBJ1-1 TRBV6-5 - TRBD1 TGTGCCAGCAGCACAGGGACAGGGCCGGACACTGAAGCTTTCTTT CASSTGTGPDTEAFF
TRBJ2-2 TRBV7-7 many TRBD2 TGTGCCAGCAGCAGAGATGCACTAGCGGACACCGGGGAGCTGTTTTTT CASSRDALADTGELFF
TRBJ2-5 TRBV6-1 many - TGTGCCAGCAGTGAACGAGGCGGGGAAGAGACCCAGTACTTC CASSERGGEETQYF
TRBJ2-1 TRBV28 - TRBD2 TGTGCCAGCAGTAATAGCGGGAAGCAGTTCTTC CASSNSGKQFF
TRBJ2-7 TRBV6-5 many TRBD1 TGTGCCAGCAGTCCTCCCGGGACAGGGGAGCCTAGGCAGTACTTC CASSPPGTGEPRQYF
TRBJ1-1 TRBV4-2 many - TGTGCCAGCACCAGAACCGGTCCGGGCCCCACCCCTGAAGCTTTCTTT CASTRTGPGPTPEAFF
TRBJ1-1 TRBV12-3/TRBV12-4 - - TGTGCCAGCAGTTTGGAGGGTTTGGGCACTGAAGCTTTCTTT CASSLEGLGTEAFF
TRBJ2-6 TRBV15 many TRBD1 TGTGCCACCAGCAGTCCCGGGACAGCTGACTCTGGGGCCAACGTCCTGACTTTC CATSSPGTADSGANVLTF